These T cell receptor beta chains were read from a single sample in a study of Graves' ophthalmopathy and Graves' hyperthyroidism. One entry per CDR3 protein, called by TCRdb with MiXCR from the multiplex PCR reads. The sample consists of some 520,000 distinct CDR3 sequences, under 15% of them appearing once. Sequenced sample: blood. All receptors come from a woman aged 25-40 years with Graves' ophthalmopathy. The CDR3 runs from the conserved cysteine through the conserved F or W. The D gene is left open where the match is weak. A clone size is listed for some rows: how often the clone was seen (once, few, many), or a class if it is expanded.

TRBV20-1	TRBD1	many	TRBJ2-5	CSADRALQETQYF	TGCAGTGCGGACAGGGCGCTCCAAGAGACCCAGTACTTC
TRBV15	.	many	TRBJ1-3	CATSGSREGPGNTIYF	TGTGCCACCAGCGGTTCTCGTGAGGGGCCTGGAAACACCATATATTTT
TRBV2	.	.	TRBJ1-3	CASSDGGTSGNTIYF	TGTGCCAGCAGTGATGGAGGGACCTCTGGAAACACCATATATTTT
TRBV4-1	TRBD1	.	TRBJ1-1	CASSPQGRGLGTEAFF	TGCGCCAGCAGCCCTCAAGGCAGGGGGTTGGGAACTGAAGCTTTCTTT
TRBV20-1	TRBD2	.	TRBJ2-7	CSARPQAGGGGYEQYF	TGCAGTGCTAGACCCCAAGCGGGGGGGGGAGGGTACGAGCAGTACTTC
TRBV6-5	TRBD2	many	TRBJ2-5	CASSYGGLGETQYF	TGTGCCAGCAGTTACGGGGGACTAGGGGAGACCCAGTACTTC
TRBV11-3	.	many	TRBJ2-2	CASSIEQGNTGELFF	TGTGCCAGCAGCATCGAGCAGGGCAACACCGGGGAGCTGTTTTTT
TRBV6-1	.	many	TRBJ2-7	CASSEFDGSSYEQYF	TGTGCCAGCAGTGAATTCGACGGGAGCTCCTACGAGCAGTACTTC
TRBV5-1	TRBD1	few	TRBJ2-5	CASSLGDSPGETQYF	TGCGCCAGCAGCTTGGGGGACAGTCCTGGGGAGACCCAGTACTTC
TRBV6-2/TRBV6-3	.	many	TRBJ2-7	CASSHSTGGEQYF	TGTGCCAGCAGTCACTCGACAGGTGGCGAGCAGTACTTC
TRBV19	TRBD1	many	TRBJ1-1	CASKTGLGNTEAFF	TGTGCCAGTAAGACAGGGTTGGGGAACACTGAAGCTTTCTTT
TRBV15	.	.	TRBJ2-5	CATSNPNGGRETQYF	TGTGCCACCAGCAACCCTAATGGGGGGCGGGAGACCCAGTACTTC
TRBV5-1	.	many	TRBJ1-2	CASSPGEGGAVRYGYTF	TGCGCCAGCAGCCCGGGAGAAGGCGGTGCAGTTCGGTATGGCTACACCTTC
TRBV18	.	.	TRBJ2-4	CASSPLGVSGNIQYF	TGTGCCAGCTCACCACTTGGGGTGAGTGGAAACATTCAGTACTTC
TRBV6-5	.	.	TRBJ1-2	CASILIEGGYGYTF	TGTGCCAGCATTCTCATAGAAGGGGGCTATGGCTACACCTTC
TRBV20-1	.	many	TRBJ1-2	CSASTGWVDGYTF	TGCAGTGCGTCGACAGGTTGGGTAGATGGCTACACCTTC
TRBV5-1	.	many	TRBJ2-7	CASSLTSSYEQYF	TGTGCCAGCAGTTTAACTAGCTCGTACGAGCAGTACTTC
TRBV11-1	TRBD2	few	TRBJ2-7	CASSARNSGSSYEQYF	TGTGCCAGCAGCGCACGAAACAGCGGGAGCTCCTACGAGCAGTACTTC
TRBV5-1	.	many	TRBJ1-1	CASSSPENTEAFF	TGCGCCAGCAGCTCTCCGGAGAACACTGAAGCTTTCTTT
TRBV6-5	.	many	TRBJ1-3	CASSYSRRDGNTIYF	TGTGCCAGCAGTTACTCGCGAAGGGACGGAAACACCATATATTTT
TRBV12-3/TRBV12-4	TRBD1	many	TRBJ2-7	CASSRGQAVSYEQYF	TGTGCCAGCAGTAGGGGACAGGCTGTCTCCTACGAGCAGTACTTC
TRBV29-1	TRBD2	once	TRBJ2-5	CIVRASGQETLYF	TGCATCGTTCGGGCTAGCGGACAAGAGACCCTGTACTTC
TRBV4-1	TRBD2	many	TRBJ2-7	CASSQGGGGNEQYF	TGCGCCAGCAGCCAAGGTGGCGGGGGGAACGAGCAGTACTTC
TRBV12-3/TRBV12-4	.	.	TRBJ1-2	CASSLSGGWPGYTF	TGTGCCAGCAGTCTCTCCGGGGGCTGGCCCGGCTACACCTTC
TRBV19	TRBD2	.	TRBJ2-2	CASSGLAGGPNTGELFF	TGTGCCAGTAGTGGTCTAGCGGGAGGACCGAACACCGGGGAGCTGTTTTTT
TRBV2	.	.	TRBJ2-7	CASQRQEPYEQYF	TGTGCCAGCCAGCGACAGGAGCCTTACGAGCAGTACTTC
TRBV12-3/TRBV12-4	TRBD1	many	TRBJ1-6	CASSKQQGAPNSPLHF	TGTGCCAGCAGTAAACAACAGGGGGCCCCTAATTCACCCCTCCACTTT
TRBV4-1	.	few	TRBJ1-1	CASSPRGQVITEAFF	TGCGCCAGCAGCCCGAGGGGCCAGGTTATCACTGAAGCTTTCTTT
TRBV11-2	TRBD1	many	TRBJ2-4	CASSLMTSLQGGRKNIQYF	TGTGCCAGCAGCTTAATGACGTCACTACAGGGGGGCCGCAAAAACATTCAGTACTTC
TRBV5-8	.	few	TRBJ2-7	CASSSRRQGYREQYF	TGTGCCAGCAGCTCCCGTCGGCAGGGGTATCGCGAGCAGTACTTC
TRBV6-4	.	few	TRBJ1-5	CASSEQAYSNQPQHF	TGTGCCAGCAGTGAACAGGCGTATAGCAATCAGCCCCAGCATTTT
TRBV6-2/TRBV6-3	TRBD2	many	TRBJ2-7	CASSYSWREQTYEQYF	TGTGCCAGCAGTTACTCCTGGCGGGAGCAGACCTACGAGCAGTACTTC
TRBV6-2/TRBV6-3	.	many	TRBJ1-1	CASSYHLQMNTEAFF	TGTGCCAGCAGTTACCACTTACAAATGAACACTGAAGCTTTCTTT
TRBV6-1	.	many	TRBJ1-2	CASRAAEGRYGYTF	TGTGCCAGCAGGGCTGCCGAGGGCCGCTATGGCTACACCTTC
TRBV19	.	many	TRBJ1-1	CASRGTPNTEAFF	TGTGCCAGTAGGGGGACGCCGAACACTGAAGCTTTCTTT
TRBV28	TRBD1	many	TRBJ1-1	CASSFDKLARGTEAFF	TGTGCCAGCAGTTTCGATAAGTTGGCCAGGGGGACTGAAGCTTTCTTT
TRBV6-5	.	many	TRBJ1-2	CASSTEQGLSDGYTF	TGTGCCAGCAGTACCGAACAGGGACTCTCGGATGGCTACACCTTC
TRBV5-1	.	.	TRBJ1-1	CASSLVAGGNTEAFF	TGCGCCAGCAGCTTGGTTGCAGGTGGAAACACTGAAGCTTTCTTT
TRBV30	.	many	TRBJ2-7	CAWSVPPGVSYEQYF	TGTGCCTGGAGTGTACCGCCAGGGGTCTCCTACGAGCAGTACTTC
TRBV14	.	many	TRBJ1-1	CASSQEKGVWGFGNTEAFF	TGTGCCAGCAGCCAAGAAAAGGGGGTGTGGGGATTCGGGAACACTGAAGCTTTCTTT
TRBV9	.	many	TRBJ1-1	CASSPLGPAPLGTEAFF	TGTGCCAGCAGCCCGCTCGGGCCAGCACCCTTGGGGACTGAAGCTTTCTTT
TRBV28	.	many	TRBJ1-6	CASTPSQGGNSPLHF	TGTGCCAGCACTCCTTCCCAGGGTGGAAATTCACCCCTCCACTTT
TRBV6-4	.	many	TRBJ1-5	CASSDRGVTDYSNQPQHF	TGTGCCAGCAGTGACCGGGGGGTAACAGATTATAGCAATCAGCCCCAGCATTTT
TRBV7-2	.	many	TRBJ2-7	CASSGGQRPYEQYF	TGTGCCAGCAGCGGGGGGCAGCGTCCCTACGAGCAGTACTTC
TRBV10-2	.	many	TRBJ2-5	CASSGVQLEETQYF	TGCGCCAGCAGTGGAGTTCAGTTAGAAGAGACCCAGTACTTC
TRBV5-1	TRBD2	.	TRBJ2-5	CASSRTSGKETQYF	TGCGCCAGCAGCCGGACTAGCGGGAAAGAGACCCAGTACTTC
TRBV20-1	.	many	TRBJ2-4	CSARSGALAKNIQYF	TGCAGTGCTAGATCGGGGGCATTAGCCAAAAACATTCAGTACTTC
TRBV7-3	.	many	TRBJ1-1	CASSNGANTEAFF	TGTGCCAGCAGCAACGGGGCCAACACTGAAGCTTTCTTT
TRBV19	TRBD1	many	TRBJ1-2	CASSISRQGNYGYTF	TGTGCCAGTAGTATCTCCCGACAGGGCAACTATGGCTACACCTTC
TRBV7-8	.	.	TRBJ2-7	CASSLGMSYEQYF	TGTGCCAGCAGCTTGGGAATGTCCTACGAGCAGTACTTC
TRBV12-3/TRBV12-4	TRBD2	few	TRBJ2-7	CASRGTSGRAYEQYF	TGTGCCAGCAGGGGAACTAGCGGGAGGGCCTACGAGCAGTACTTC
TRBV3-1	.	.	TRBJ1-2	CASSRRGDGYTF	TGTGCCAGCAGCCGTCGCGGGGATGGCTACACCTTC
TRBV12-3/TRBV12-4	.	many	TRBJ1-3	CANFRGLGNTIYF	TGTGCCAATTTTCGGGGGCTTGGAAACACCATATATTTT
TRBV6-2/TRBV6-3	.	.	TRBJ2-7	CASSYSSRSSLPYYEQYF	TGTGCCAGCAGTTACTCAAGTAGAAGTTCGCTACCCTACTACGAGCAGTACTTC